Listed here are 26 T cell receptor beta chains from one sample, sequenced in a study of blood T cell repertoires in COVID-19 (dated by TCRdb to 2020 to 2022). The library was produced with the immunoSEQ multiplex PCR assay. Held by TCRdb, this immuneACCESS table contains in-frame sequences only and omits some clones. Under half of the omission traces to an unresolved V gene where checked; the cause of the rest is unknown. The sample contains 20,000 to 25,000 clones, roughly 75% of them found a single time. The ten largest clones take up 20% of the sample. Sequencing input: peripheral blood. The receptor source for this set is a human donor in a cohort sampled during active or convalescent COVID-19.

The V gene is TRBV11-2, the J gene TRBJ2-4; TRBD2 is a possible D gene (6 bases). CDR1 is SGHAT, CDR2 FQNNGV, per germline. The CDR3 loop spans 15 amino acids. Trimming removed 1 base at V and 5 bases at J, with 12 bases between. CDR3 DNA sequence: TGTGCCAGCAGCTTAGGCGGGATTAGGCAAAACATTCAGTACTTC. Translation: CASSLGGIRQNIQYF.

This chain joins TRBV2 and TRBJ1-1; D is unclear. The CDR3 is made up of 13 amino acids. CDR1 is SNHLY, CDR2 FYNNEI, per germline. V lost 6 bases and J 0 bases, leaving 8 bases between the germline ends. Here the CDR3 reads CASSARLNTEAFF. CDR3 sequence (DNA): TGTGCCAGCAGCGCCAGATTGAACACTGAAGCTTTCTTT.

The chain links TRBV5-6 to TRBJ2-2; D is ambiguous. V dropped 1 base and J dropped 0 bases, with 10 bases sitting between them. The germline V gene has CDR1 SGHDT and CDR2 YYEEEE. The CDR3 is 16 residues long. For the CDR3, the DNA is TGTGCCAGCAGCTTGTTGGCCAACGCGAACACCGGGGAGCTGTTTTTT. This sequence encodes CASSLLANANTGELFF.

The V call is TRBV5-6, the J call TRBJ2-6; 9 nucleotides line up with TRBD2. The CDR3 extends over 18 amino acids. The germline V gene has CDR1 SGHDT and CDR2 YYEEEE. V trimming: 4 bases; J trimming: 0 bases; junction bases outside the gene matches: 8. This CDR3 is CASSLVRTSASGANVLTF. Here the CDR3 DNA reads TGTGCCAGCAGCCTGGTCCGGACTAGCGCCTCTGGGGCCAACGTCCTGACTTTC. Using reference TRBV5-6 and TRBJ2-6 for the parts outside the CDR3, the full variable domain is DAGVTQSPTHLIKTRGQQVTLRCSPKSGHDTVSWYQQALGQGPQFIFQYYEEEERQRGNFPDRFSGHQFPNYSSELNVNALLLGDSALYLCASSLVRTSASGANVLTFGAGSRLTVL.

The V and J genes are TRBV25-1 and TRBJ2-2; D gene ambiguous. V lost 4 bases to trimming and J lost 4 bases, with 7 bases between them. The CDR3 consists of 13 residues. Germline CDR1 MGHDK, CDR2 SYGVNS. This CDR3 is CASSAGSTGELFF. The DNA for the CDR3 is TGTGCCAGCAGTGCCGGTTCCACCGGGGAGCTGTTTTTT.

V gene TRBV2 combines with J gene TRBJ2-1, with 11 bases aligning to TRBD2. V lost 6 bases to trimming and J lost 0 bases; unmatched junction nucleotides: 7. The CDR3 contains 17 residues. Germline CDR1 is SNHLY and CDR2 is FYNNEI. The CDR3 spells CASRALAGEASYNEQFF. The CDR3 DNA follows: TGTGCCAGCAGGGCACTAGCGGGAGAGGCCTCCTACAATGAGCAGTTCTTC. Combining the CDR3 with reference TRBV2 and TRBJ2-1 gives the whole variable domain EPEVTQTPSHQVTQMGQEVILRCVPISNHLYFYWYRQILGQKVEFLVSFYNNEISEKSEIFDDQFSVERPDGSNFTLKIRSTKLEDSAMYFCASRALAGEASYNEQFFGPGTRLTVL.

The chain couples TRBV24-1 to TRBJ2-1, with 7 nucleotides matching TRBD2. The CDR3 spans 13 residues. J was trimmed by 4 bases and V by 8 bases; bases with no gene match: 4. CDR1 and CDR2 (germline): KGHDR, SFDVKD. The DNA for the CDR3 is TGTGCCACCAACGCGGGGGTATACAATGAGCAGTTCTTC. It codes for CATNAGVYNEQFF.

This chain joins TRBV30 and TRBJ1-5, with a possible D match to TRBD1 (6 bases). V lost 2 bases, J lost 6 bases, and 17 bases lay in between. Germline CDR1 is GTSNPN and CDR2 is SVGIG (reference sequence). The CDR3 extends over 15 amino acids. DNA for the CDR3: TGTGCCTGGAGTTCAAATCGGGGGGGCGGTCAGCCCCAGCATTTT. It codes for CAWSSNRGGGQPQHF.

V is TRBV7-9 and J is TRBJ2-3, with a weak D call TRBD1 (6 bases). Trimming shortened V by 2 bases and J by 3 bases, and 15 bases separated the two germline ends. The CDR3 runs 16 residues. The germline gives CDR1 SEHNR, CDR2 FQNEAQ (reference sequence). In DNA, the CDR3 is TGTGCCAGCAGCTTAACTACAGGGTCGAGGACAGATACGCAGTATTTT. The encoded protein is CASSLTTGSRTDTQYF.

The rearrangement uses TRBV6-2 or TRBV6-3 and TRBJ2-7; D is perhaps TRBD2 (6 bases). Germline V CDR1 and CDR2: MNHEY, SVGEGT. Trimming removed 5 bases at V and 0 bases at J, with 14 bases between. The CDR3 covers 15 residues. CDR3: CASSPAGLSSYEQYF. The CDR3 DNA reads as TGTGCCAGCAGTCCCGCGGGACTCAGCTCCTACGAGCAGTACTTC.

This chain joins TRBV7-8 and TRBJ1-5; D may be TRBD1 (5 bases). Germline V gene data show CDR1 as SGHVS and CDR2 as FQNEAQ. V lost 1 base and J lost 2, with 9 bases in between. The length of the CDR3 is 15 residues. CDR3 protein: CASSLEGRGNQPQHF. The CDR3 DNA follows: TGTGCCAGCAGCTTAGAGGGGCGCGGCAATCAGCCCCAGCATTTT.

The rearrangement uses TRBV4-3 and TRBJ2-1, with TRBD2 matching over 8 bases. The CDR3 is 16 residues long. Germline CDR1 reads LGHNA; CDR2 reads YSLEER. Trimming at V came to 4 bases and at J to 2 bases, leaving 7 bases not matched to a gene. The CDR3 here is CASSPGAGRAYNEQFF. The CDR3 nucleotides read TGCGCCAGCAGCCCCGGAGCCGGGAGGGCCTACAATGAGCAGTTCTTC.

This chain connects TRBV19 to TRBJ1-2, with 12 positions matching TRBD1. The junction had 8 bases not matched to a gene; V was cut back by 5 bases and J by 1 base. The germline V gene encodes CDR1 LNHDA and CDR2 SQIVND (reference sequence). The CDR3 sequence is 17 residues long. This chain's CDR3 is CASSPGTGGGFNYGYTF. DNA for the CDR3: TGTGCCAGTAGTCCCGGGACAGGGGGCGGTTTTAACTATGGCTACACCTTC.

The chain is built from TRBV6-5 and TRBJ1-1, with no clear D. This CDR3 is built from 14 residues. Germline CDR1 MNHEY, CDR2 SVGAGI. Trimming shortened V by 0 bases and J by 1 base, and 6 bases separated the two germline ends. CDR3 DNA: TGTGCCAGCAGTTACTCAAACAGGAACACTGAAGCTTTCTTT. Its translation: CASSYSNRNTEAFF.

This clone showed up just a few times. The V and J genes are TRBV7-2 and TRBJ2-1; 8 nucleotides align to TRBD1. This CDR3 spans 14 amino acids. J gave up 9 bases and V 6 bases, and 10 bases lay outside the gene matches. Per the germline V gene, CDR1 is SGHTA and CDR2 is FQGNSA. CDR3 residues: CASSLRQGRTEQFF. In DNA form, the CDR3 reads TGTGCCAGCAGTCTTCGACAGGGGAGGACTGAGCAGTTCTTC. The whole variable domain, filled in from reference TRBV7-2 and TRBJ2-1, reads GAGVSQSPSNKVTEKGKDVELRCDPISGHTALYWYRQSLGQGLEFLIYFQGNSAPDKSGLPSDRFSAERTGGSVSTLTIQRTQQEDSAVYLCASSLRQGRTEQFFGPGTRLTVL.

The chain joins TRBV21-1 to TRBJ2-7; the table names TRBD1, a call not compared with the DNA. TRBV21-1 is reported as a pseudogene. The CDR3 loop spans 15 amino acids. The DNA of the CDR3 is TGTGCCAGCAGCGCCCCCCTGGACAGATTCTACGAGCAGTACGTC. Protein: CASSAPLDRFYEQYV.

This clone is a singleton in its sample. The rearrangement joins TRBV9 to TRBJ2-2, with 14 bases identical to TRBD2. With V trimmed by 0 bases and J by 0 bases, 4 bases remained unmatched. The CDR3 consists of 19 residues. From germline, CDR1 is SGDLS and CDR2 YYNGEE. CDR3 amino acids: CASSVGRTSGGTNTGELFF. DNA for the CDR3: TGTGCCAGCAGCGTAGGTAGGACTAGCGGGGGGACGAACACCGGGGAGCTGTTTTTT. Combining the CDR3 with reference TRBV9 and TRBJ2-2 gives the whole variable domain DSGVTQTPKHLITATGQRVTLRCSPRSGDLSVYWYQQSLDQGLQFLIQYYNGEERAKGNILERFSAQQFPDLHSELNLSSLELGDSALYFCASSVGRTSGGTNTGELFFGEGSRLTVL.

The CDR3 reads CASSLAGGQRKLFF. DNA of the CDR3: TGTGCCAGCAGCTTAGCTGGGGGCCAGCGAAAACTGTTTTTT. V gene TRBV7-9 combines with J gene TRBJ1-4, with D possibly TRBD1 on 6 matching bases. Per the germline V gene, CDR1 is SEHNR and CDR2 is FQNEAQ (reference sequence). CDR3 length equals 14 residues. The ends were cut back, 0 bases at V and 10 bases at J, with 12 bases in the middle.

V gene TRBV11-2 combines with J gene TRBJ2-1; TRBD1 aligns across 10 bases. Germline CDR1 is SGHAT and CDR2 is FQNNGV. CDR3 length: 14 amino acids. Losses at the gene ends were 4 bases for V and 9 bases for J; bases not matched to a gene: 6. The CDR3: CASSSGTGDPEQFF. Here the CDR3 DNA reads TGTGCCAGCAGCTCCGGGACAGGGGATCCTGAGCAGTTCTTC.

The chain couples TRBV6-4 to TRBJ2-3; tentatively, D is TRBD1 (5 bases). This CDR3 comprises 16 residues. Per the germline V gene, CDR1 is MRHNA and CDR2 is SNTAGT. The germline V and J ends were trimmed by 10 bases and 2 bases, with 22 bases remaining between them. The CDR3 region is CANSPCEDKHTDTQYF. The DNA of the CDR3 is TGTGCCAACTCCCCCTGTGAGGACAAACACACAGATACGCAGTATTTT.

The CDR3 region has the DNA TGTGCCAGCAGTGACACAGGGGATGGCTACACCTTC. Translation gives CASSDTGDGYTF. V is TRBV6-1 and J is TRBJ1-2; 7 bases are shared with TRBD1. CDR3 length: 12 residues. V shed 3 bases and J 6 bases; nucleotides not matched to a gene: 1. Germline V gene lookup returns CDR1 MNHNS and CDR2 SASEGT.

V usage is TRBV9 and J usage is TRBJ2-7; a weak D match, TRBD2 (6 bases). Germline CDR1 SGDLS, CDR2 YYNGEE. CDR3 length: 14 residues. V was cut by 4 bases and J by 2 bases, with 13 bases left in between. The CDR3 nucleotides are TGTGCCAGCAGCCCCCTAGCGACCCCCTACGAGCAGTACTTC. This encodes CASSPLATPYEQYF.

This clone has just a few counts. The V call is TRBV6-1, the J call TRBJ1-1; possibly TRBD1 for D (6 bases). V was trimmed by 4 bases and J by 0 bases, leaving 15 bases between them. Germline V gives CDR1 MNHNS, CDR2 SASEGT. This CDR3 spans 16 amino acids. This chain's CDR3 is CASSATGLGLNTEAFF. The CDR3 DNA follows: TGTGCCAGCAGTGCTACAGGGTTAGGATTGAACACTGAAGCTTTCTTT.

Here the CDR3 reads CASSPRDSRTQAFF. The CDR3 DNA follows: TGTGCCAGCAGTCCCCGGGACAGCAGGACACAAGCTTTCTTT. This chain uses TRBV27 with TRBJ1-1; TRBD1 agrees at 7 bases. With 5 bases clipped from V and 9 bases from J, the junction kept 12 bases outside the gene matches. In germline, CDR1 is MNHEY, CDR2 SMNVEV (reference sequence). CDR3 length: 14 amino acids.

This clone was seen more than once but under ten times. The rearrangement links TRBV4-2 to TRBJ1-4; 9 positions agree with TRBD1. The J segment lost 8 bases and the V segment lost 3 bases, leaving 4 bases of the junction unmatched. Germline-derived CDR1 and CDR2 are LGHNA and YNFKEQ. The CDR3 has 14 amino acids. The CDR3 DNA reads TGTGCCAGCAGCCAGACAGGGGGATGGGAAAAACTGTTTTTT. Its translation: CASSQTGGWEKLFF.

The chain carries TRBV10-3 and TRBJ1-2; D is uncertain. The CDR3 has 15 amino acids. The V gene's germline CDR1 is ENHRY and CDR2 SYGVKD. Trimming took off 2 bases at V and 1 base at J, with 11 bases between the two ends. CDR3: CAISEPNHSNYGYTF. The CDR3 DNA is TGTGCCATCAGTGAGCCCAATCACAGTAACTATGGCTACACCTTC.